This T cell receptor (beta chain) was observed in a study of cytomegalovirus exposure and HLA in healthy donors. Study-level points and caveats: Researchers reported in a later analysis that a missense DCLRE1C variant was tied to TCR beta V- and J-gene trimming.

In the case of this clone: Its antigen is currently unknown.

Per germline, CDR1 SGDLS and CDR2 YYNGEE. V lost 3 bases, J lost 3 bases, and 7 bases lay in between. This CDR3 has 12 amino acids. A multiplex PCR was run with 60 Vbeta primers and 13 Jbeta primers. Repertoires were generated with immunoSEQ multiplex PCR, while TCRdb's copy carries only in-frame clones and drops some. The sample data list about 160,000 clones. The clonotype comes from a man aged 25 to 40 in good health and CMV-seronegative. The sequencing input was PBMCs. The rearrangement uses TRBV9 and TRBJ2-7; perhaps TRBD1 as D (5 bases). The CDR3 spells CASSADNYEQYF. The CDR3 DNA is TGTGCCAGCAGCGCGGACAACTACGAGCAGTACTTC.